Listed below are T cell receptor beta chains from one sample, sequenced in a study of beta chain features in type 1 diabetes. Using immunoSEQ multiplex PCR, the repertoire was profiled, and TCRdb retains in-frame clones only, with some absent. The table lists 300,000 to 450,000 clones, around 13% of them singletons, with roughly 0.015% in the top ten. Sequencing input: naive CD4+ T cells from blood. These receptors were collected from a man between 18 and 35 years old in good health. The CDR3 runs from the conserved cysteine through the conserved F or W. A D gene is named only where the DNA matches it firmly. The listing skips clone size in some rows; elsewhere it reads once, few, many or a size class.

CDR3	DNA	J	size	V	D
CAWSVLDGELFF	TGTGCCTGGAGTGTACTCGACGGGGAGCTGTTTTTT	TRBJ2-2	NA	TRBV30	NA
CASSQDPSTAGVLDTQYF	TGTGCCAGCAGCCAAGATCCCTCTACAGCGGGAGTTCTAGATACGCAGTATTTT	TRBJ2-3	few	TRBV4-2	TRBD2
CASKQDPGSAEQYF	TGTGCCAGCAAGCAAGATCCGGGATCAGCCGAGCAGTACTTC	TRBJ2-7	few	TRBV6-4	NA
CASTSGRNEQFF	TGTGCCAGCACCTCAGGGCGGAATGAGCAGTTCTTC	TRBJ2-1	few	TRBV28	NA
CSAGTGMGQPQHF	TGCAGCGCCGGGACAGGGATGGGTCAGCCCCAGCATTTT	TRBJ1-5	few	TRBV29-1	TRBD1
CASSLETGRSGTQYF	TGTGCCAGCAGCTTGGAGACAGGGCGTTCGGGGACCCAGTACTTC	TRBJ2-5	few	TRBV11-2	TRBD1
CASSSRTGNTGELFF	TGTGCCAGCAGTTCCCGGACAGGCAACACCGGGGAGCTGTTTTTT	TRBJ2-2	NA	TRBV6-6	TRBD1
CASSSPGYEQYF	TGTGCCAGCAGCTCCCCGGGCTACGAGCAGTACTTC	TRBJ2-7	NA	TRBV7-2	NA
CASSVALTGRETQYF	TGTGCCAGCAGCGTAGCGTTGACAGGGCGGGAGACCCAGTACTTC	TRBJ2-5	NA	TRBV9	TRBD1
CASSEGDRGSTEAFF	TGTGCCAGCAGTGAAGGGGACAGGGGAAGCACTGAAGCTTTCTTT	TRBJ1-1	NA	TRBV2	TRBD1
CASSPTGSQDTQYF	TGTGCCAGCTCACCGACAGGTAGTCAAGATACGCAGTATTTT	TRBJ2-3	NA	TRBV18	NA
CASSGRGGLETQYF	TGTGCCAGCAGTGGGCGGGGGGGCCTAGAGACCCAGTACTTC	TRBJ2-5	NA	TRBV7-9	TRBD2
CASSWTLANTGELFF	TGCGCCAGCAGCTGGACACTTGCGAACACCGGGGAGCTGTTTTTT	TRBJ2-2	few	TRBV5-1	NA
CSAGHDYGYTF	TGCAGTGCGGGGCATGATTATGGCTACACCTTC	TRBJ1-2	few	TRBV20-1	NA
CASSAQETQYF	TGTGCCAGCAGCGCCCAGGAGACCCAGTACTTC	TRBJ2-5	many	TRBV7-9	NA
CATQRIQRGGLNRQETQYF	TGTGCCACTCAACGGATTCAGCGGGGGGGCCTAAACCGTCAAGAGACCCAGTACTTC	TRBJ2-5	few	TRBV7-9	TRBD2
CASSLTGWAFF	TGTGCCAGCTCCCTAACGGGTTGGGCTTTCTTT	TRBJ1-1	few	TRBV2	NA
CAWSPRGGRIF	TGTGCCTGGAGTCCACGGGGTGGACGGATCTTC	TRBJ2-1	few	TRBV30	NA
CASSYPRNRRGTEAFF	TGTGCCAGCAGTTACCCAAGGAACAGGAGGGGCACTGAAGCTTTCTTT	TRBJ1-1	NA	TRBV6-6	NA
CASSRGDRDFSGELFF	TGTGCCAGCAGCCGCGGAGACAGGGATTTTTCCGGGGAGCTGTTTTTT	TRBJ2-2	NA	TRBV4-2	TRBD1
CASRQPSSGANVLTF	TGTGCCAGCAGACAACCCTCTTCTGGGGCCAACGTCCTGACTTTC	TRBJ2-6	NA	TRBV28	NA
CASSKKRVTTSGRANEQFF	TGTGCCAGCAGCAAAAAACGGGTGACCACTAGCGGGAGGGCCAATGAGCAGTTCTTC	TRBJ2-1	NA	TRBV21-1	NA
CASSPRTGRRIKETQYF	TGTGCCAGCAGCCCTCGGACAGGGAGGAGAATAAAAGAGACCCAGTACTTC	TRBJ2-5	NA	TRBV21-1	NA
CASSLAEVSTDTQYF	TGCGCCAGCAGCTTGGCGGAGGTTAGCACAGATACGCAGTATTTT	TRBJ2-3	NA	TRBV5-1	NA
CASSDGLAGGPNEQFF	TGTGCCAGCAGTGACGGCCTAGCGGGGGGTCCCAATGAGCAGTTCTTC	TRBJ2-1	NA	TRBV6-4	TRBD2
CASSLRTSEETQYF	TGTGCCAGCTCACTACGGACTAGCGAAGAGACCCAGTACTTC	TRBJ2-5	few	TRBV18	TRBD2
CSASRQAIQYF	TGCAGTGCTTCAAGACAGGCCATTCAGTACTTC	TRBJ2-4	few	TRBV20-1	NA
CASSLRASAETQYF	TGTGCCAGCAGCTTAAGGGCTAGCGCAGAGACCCAGTACTTC	TRBJ2-5	few	TRBV7-8	NA
CASSFSSYEQYF	TGTGCCAGCAGTTTCTCGTCCTACGAGCAGTACTTC	TRBJ2-7	NA	TRBV28	NA
CATEARMGNQPQHF	TGTGCCACCGAGGCGAGGATGGGCAATCAGCCCCAGCATTTT	TRBJ1-5	NA	TRBV19	NA
CASSTGGEGVFYEQYF	TGCGCCAGCAGCACGGGCGGGGAGGGAGTTTTCTACGAGCAGTACTTC	TRBJ2-7	few	TRBV5-1	TRBD2
CASSYSMAYSGEQFF	TGTGCCAGCAGTTACTCTATGGCCTACTCGGGAGAGCAGTTCTTC	TRBJ2-1	NA	TRBV6-5	NA
CAWSVIRERGEQYF	TGTGCCTGGAGTGTTATTCGGGAGCGCGGCGAGCAGTACTTC	TRBJ2-7	NA	TRBV30	NA
CASSFSGTGNNEQFF	TGCGCCAGCAGCTTCTCCGGGACAGGGAACAATGAGCAGTTCTTC	TRBJ2-1	few	TRBV5-1	TRBD1
CASTWGLASDTQYF	TGTGCCAGTACCTGGGGACTAGCGTCAGATACGCAGTATTTT	TRBJ2-3	few	TRBV19	TRBD2
CASSPGTGANYGYTF	TGTGCCAGCTCACCCGGGACAGGGGCTAACTATGGCTACACCTTC	TRBJ1-2	few	TRBV18	TRBD1
CASSLVEANYGYTF	TGTGCCAGCAGTTTAGTGGAGGCTAACTATGGCTACACCTTC	TRBJ1-2	NA	TRBV28	NA
CASSVSLGPRRMNEQYF	TGTGCCAGTAGTGTTTCCTTGGGCCCCCGGAGGATGAACGAGCAGTACTTC	TRBJ2-7	few	TRBV19	NA
CASSPQTGGQPQHF	TGTGCCAGCAGCCCACAGACAGGGGGTCAGCCCCAGCATTTT	TRBJ1-5	NA	TRBV7-2	TRBD1
CASSQVSGYGYTF	TGTGCCAGCAGCCAAGTATCGGGATATGGCTACACCTTC	TRBJ1-2	NA	TRBV14	NA
CATSKDRESGELFF	TGTGCCACCAGCAAGGACAGGGAATCCGGGGAGCTGTTTTTT	TRBJ2-2	few	TRBV15	TRBD1
CASSLSLAGVLTDTQYF	TGTGCCAGCAGCTTGTCGCTAGCGGGGGTCCTCACAGATACGCAGTATTTT	TRBJ2-3	NA	TRBV5-6	TRBD2
CASSYPTVPEAFF	TGTGCCAGCAGTTACCCGACAGTACCTGAAGCTTTCTTT	TRBJ1-1	NA	TRBV6-5	NA
CASSFSLREQFF	TGTGCCAGCAGCTTTAGCCTACGTGAGCAGTTCTTC	TRBJ2-1	few	TRBV7-9	NA
CASSPLNGDTQYF	TGTGCCAGCTCACCACTAAACGGAGATACGCAGTATTTT	TRBJ2-3	few	TRBV18	NA